This T cell receptor (beta chain) was retrieved from a study of T-cell memory formation after mild COVID-19. Study-wide results and limits: Clones that shrank (day 15 to 85) were balanced CD4/CD8, whereas later expanders leaned CD4+.

From the 5' RACE reads, TCRdb called clonotypes with MiXCR, one entry per CDR3 protein. In the table there are 400,000 to 450,000 distinct CDR3 sequences, approximately 18% of which are singletons. Worth noting for this clonotype: Its antigen is as yet unknown.

The V and J ends lost 4 bases and 2 bases, in that order; junction bases with no gene match: 2. The CDR3 spans 14 residues. Germline-derived CDR1 and CDR2 are SGHDT and YYEEEE. The origin of this receptor is a man aged 18 to 29 who had mild COVID-19 (a few samples of this study predate the infection). Cell type and time point are not known. The chain links TRBV5-6 to TRBJ1-2; TRBD1 aligns across 10 bases. Source material: PBMCs or a T cell subset sorted from them (not recorded which). DNA of the CDR3: TGTGCCAGCAGCAGGGGACAGGGGAACTATGGCTACACCTTC. Amino acid sequence: CASSRGQGNYGYTF.